These T cell receptor beta chains were read from a single sample in a study of beta chain features in type 1 diabetes. Assay: immunoSEQ multiplex PCR; the TCRdb copy retains only in-frame clones and omits some. Seen here are under 400,000 clones, roughly 12% observed once, and the top ten hold under 0.02%. What was sequenced was naive CD4+ T cells from blood. The origin of the receptors is a man between 18 and 29 years old in good health. The conserved cysteine and the conserved F or W are not part of the CDR3 here. Each record gives: V gene, J gene, CDR3 protein.

TRBV19	TRBJ2-7	ASSATRGVQY
TRBV2	TRBJ1-4	ASSETGRSEKLF
TRBV4-2	TRBJ1-2	ASSQETGQAYGYT
TRBV5-4	TRBJ2-5	ASTSRGRAGGQETQY
TRBV7-2	TRBJ2-7	ASSLGPSYEQY
TRBV30	TRBJ1-2	AWSAMKGYT
TRBV9	TRBJ2-7	ASSVVDSSYEQY
TRBV2	TRBJ1-5	ASSGTGTQPQH
TRBV29-1	TRBJ1-2	SVDSITGIYGYT
TRBV18	TRBJ1-2	ASSPGQGYGYT
TRBV9	TRBJ2-1	ASSVEGAPYNEQF
TRBV28	TRBJ1-2	ASRAQGSGYT
TRBV28	TRBJ1-1	ASSLGTTRGMNTEAF
TRBV28	TRBJ1-1	ASSLRRYTEAF
TRBV18	TRBJ2-7	ASSPNRGTGGIRSSYEQY
TRBV11-2	TRBJ1-2	ASSPPDRPYGYT
TRBV7-9	TRBJ1-1	ASSFHRDRKSVEAF
TRBV25-1	TRBJ2-7	ASSDSLGLEGREQY
TRBV6-6	TRBJ2-3	ASSPGQGITDTQY
TRBV7-9	TRBJ1-5	ASSRQGDQPQH
TRBV5-6	TRBJ2-5	ASRPGQGVLPLRETQY
TRBV4-2	TRBJ2-7	ASSQDRDRGYEQY
TRBV6-5	TRBJ2-7	ASSEGHLKQY
TRBV7-3	TRBJ1-1	ASSFLSGQGSEAF
TRBV7-2	TRBJ2-3	ASSLETATDTQY
TRBV4-3	TRBJ1-2	ASSQLGGRGGGYT
TRBV7-2	TRBJ2-7	ASSTDFNSYEQY
TRBV6-5	TRBJ2-5	ASRPRGFGETQY
TRBV9	TRBJ2-2	ASSVKGLAGNTGELF
TRBV5-4	TRBJ2-1	ASSRDGGLSYNEQF
TRBV30	TRBJ2-3	AWTMTRSTDTQY
TRBV7-9	TRBJ2-5	ASSFELQETQY
TRBV9	TRBJ2-4	ASSRQGRNIQY
TRBV7-2	TRBJ1-2	ASSAGQGAGMLGYT
TRBV13	TRBJ2-7	ASSWGHHYEQY
TRBV7-9	-	ASSSVHYEQY
TRBV28	TRBJ1-2	ASRTGTNYGYT
TRBV30	TRBJ1-5	AWSPGGSNQPQH
TRBV5-1	TRBJ2-1	ASSFSGSSYNEQF
TRBV6-5	TRBJ2-7	ASSYSWTGALYEQY
TRBV27	TRBJ2-3	ASSSLWHTDTQY
TRBV29-1	TRBJ2-1	SVEARGRHLYNEQF
TRBV2	TRBJ2-4	ASTSQTFGIQY
TRBV6-6	TRBJ1-1	ASSPGLANTEAF
TRBV7-2	TRBJ2-7	ASSLNGASSYEQY
TRBV10-3	TRBJ2-7	AISERQVPYEQY
TRBV9	TRBJ1-2	ASSVEAGASYGYT
TRBV7-2	TRBJ2-5	ASSWVGGVEETQY
TRBV5-1	TRBJ2-7	ASSFQGHEQY
TRBV2	TRBJ1-5	ASTGTGQPQH
TRBV30	TRBJ2-1	AWRRRATGKRHNEQF
TRBV18	TRBJ1-1	ASSPTGPLNTEAF
TRBV10-3	TRBJ2-5	ATLRGGEETQY
TRBV18	TRBJ2-7	ASSPPLAGVPEQY
TRBV9	TRBJ1-4	ASSTREGYGNEKLF